What follows is one T cell receptor beta chain and its context. The CDR3 extends over 14 amino acids. V lost 0 bases and J 2 bases, leaving 10 bases between the germline ends. Germline V gene lookup returns CDR1 GTSNPN and CDR2 SVGIG (reference sequence). In the original analysis: Reference gene primer amplification gave nucleated cell count estimates. Assay used: immunoSEQ multiplex PCR; TCRdb lists only in-frame clones, some missing. The V and J calls and clone size come from that table; D and trimming were worked out from the DNA. Of a few hundred thousand clones in the sample, roughly nine tenths are singletons; the top ten hold 0.7% to 0.95%. The data were obtained in a study of blood T cell repertoires in COVID-19. Assignments of participants to cohorts depended upon their own reported clinical history.

The sequencing sample was made of PBMCs or T cells enriched from blood (not recorded which). This chain links TRBV30 with TRBJ1-2; D possibly corresponds to TRBD1 (6 bases). This receptor was identified in a woman aged 40 to 50 who had been exposed to COVID-19. The CDR3 reads CAWSVQGTNYGYTF. The CDR3 DNA is TGTGCCTGGAGTGTGCAGGGGACGAACTATGGCTACACCTTC. Together with reference TRBV30 and TRBJ1-2, the CDR3 gives the full variable domain: SQTIHQWPATLVQPVGSPLSLECTVEGTSNPNLYWYRQAAGRGLQLLFYSVGIGQISSEVPQNLSASRPQDRQFILSSKKLLLSDSGFYLCAWSVQGTNYGYTFGSGTRLTVV.